This is a list of T cell receptor beta chains from one sample in a study of shared clonotypes between healthy human individuals. The method was immunoSEQ multiplex PCR; TCRdb's version includes in-frame clones alone and lacks a portion of them. The sample holds some 2,100,000 clones; nearly 97% are singletons and the top ten take around 0.13%. Sequencing was done on a sample of naive CD4+ T cells sorted from blood. Receptors were obtained from a man between 18 and 29 years old in good health. The CDR3 runs from the conserved cysteine through the conserved F or W. Each record gives: clone size, V gene, J gene, D gene, CDR3 DNA, CDR3 protein. The D gene is left open where the match is weak. Size tells how often a clone was seen (once, few, many) or the class of an expanded clone, and some rows leave it out.

>once|TRBV15|TRBJ2-3|TRBD2
TGTGCCACCAGCTTGGGAGGGACTAGCGGAAGCACAGATACGCAGTATTTT
CATSLGGTSGSTDTQYF
>-|TRBV19|TRBJ1-1|TRBD1
TGTGCCAGTAGTCGAGGGACAGTAGTTCTGAACACTGAAGCTTTCTTT
CASSRGTVVLNTEAFF
>-|TRBV27|TRBJ1-6|TRBD1
TGTGCCAGCAGTTTAACAACAGGGGGTTTGGGTCTTAATTCACCCCTCCACTTT
CASSLTTGGLGLNSPLHF
>-|TRBV6-5|TRBJ1-2|-
TGTGCCAGCAGCCGGGGCACTTACTATGGCTACACCTTC
CASSRGTYYGYTF
>-|TRBV11-2|TRBJ2-1|-
TGTGCCAGCAGCTTAGGATTTAGGAATGAGCAGTTCTTC
CASSLGFRNEQFF
>-|TRBV6-5|TRBJ1-2|-
TGTGCCAGCAGTTACGGGACGGGGAGGGGTGGCTACACCTTC
CASSYGTGRGGYTF
>-|TRBV6-6|TRBJ1-5|-
TGTGCCAGCAGTTACGACGTGAAATGGCAGCCCCAGCATTTT
CASSYDVKWQPQHF
>-|TRBV18|TRBJ1-3|-
TGTGCCAGCTCATACGGGGCCTCCACTGGAAACACCATATATTTT
CASSYGASTGNTIYF
>-|TRBV5-4|TRBJ2-5|TRBD2
TGTGCCAGCAGCGGGACCGGACTAGGAGAGACCCAGTACTTC
CASSGTGLGETQYF
>-|TRBV5-1|TRBJ2-1|TRBD2
TGCGCCAGCAGCCCGGGACTAGAGTACAATGAGCAGTTCTTC
CASSPGLEYNEQFF
>-|TRBV4-1|TRBJ2-7|-
TGCGCCAGCAGCCGAATACTACAGGAGGAGCAGTACTTC
CASSRILQEEQYF
>-|TRBV28|TRBJ1-1|-
TGTGCCAGCAGTTCACCTCGGGGCCTTGATATGAACACTGAAGCTTTCTTT
CASSSPRGLDMNTEAFF
>-|TRBV5-4|TRBJ2-2|TRBD2
TGTGCCAGCAGCTTGGCGGGAGGGGGTCGAACCGGGGAGCTGTTTTTT
CASSLAGGGRTGELFF
>-|TRBV7-6|TRBJ2-5|TRBD2
TGTGCCAGCAGCGCCCCGGGGGGGGCCCAGTACTTC
CASSAPGGAQYF
>-|TRBV28|TRBJ2-7|-
TGTGCCAGCAGTCCGACAGTCCTAGGAAAGTCCTACGAGCAGTACTTC
CASSPTVLGKSYEQYF
>-|TRBV2|TRBJ1-6|-
TGTGCCAGCAGTGATTTGGGGCCCCTGGATTCACCCCTCCACTTT
CASSDLGPLDSPLHF
>-|TRBV10-3|TRBJ1-4|-
TGTGCCACCAGGGCGGCCGGGGAAAAACTGTTTTTT
CATRAAGEKLFF
>-|TRBV5-1|TRBJ1-1|-
TGCGCCAGCAGCTTGGAGGCAGGGTTGACTGAAGCTTTCTTT
CASSLEAGLTEAFF
>-|TRBV18|TRBJ1-2|-
TGTGCCAGCTCACCATCCAGGGAATATGGCTACACCTTC
CASSPSREYGYTF
>-|TRBV7-9|TRBJ2-4|TRBD2
TGTGCCAGCAGCTTAGGTTCCCTAGCGGGGGGCAAAAACATTCAGTACTTC
CASSLGSLAGGKNIQYF